The clone carrying this T cell receptor beta chain was counted a single time. Its antigen is not identified. This sample stems from a study of PD-L1 blockade in urothelial cancer. On the study more broadly: Atezolizumab 1,200 mg was given intravenously every 3 weeks, starting 2014. About 85% of the 29 patients were men with bladder-origin urothelial cancer. Whole-study findings and limits: Having blood TCR clonality under the median before treatment predicted better survival.

Method: immunoSEQ multiplex PCR; TCRdb's copy keeps in-frame clones and lacks some. The repertoire holds tens of thousands of clones, with roughly 86% as singletons. Time point of the sample: peripheral blood 6 weeks after treatment start. All patients carried locally advanced or metastatic urothelial carcinoma. The sequences come from PBMCs, collected around atezolizumab (anti-PD-L1) treatment. The receptor's source is a man aged 60-69 years with urothelial cancer.

The CDR3 DNA reads as TGCGCCAGCAGCTTGGACAGGGGGCCTGGAAACACCATATATTTT. Amino acid sequence: CASSLDRGPGNTIYF. The chain joins TRBV5-1 to TRBJ1-3, with TRBD1 matching 9 bases. This CDR3 comprises 15 residues. V lost 0 bases and J lost 2; bases outside the gene matches: 0. Germline CDR1 SGHRS, CDR2 YFSETQ.